Presented here are 31 T cell receptor beta chains from one specimen sequenced in a study of control samples from healthy donors and cancer patients. The protocol was immunoSEQ multiplex PCR, while the TCRdb copy is restricted to in-frame clones and leaves out a portion. The sample yields 110,000 to 150,000 clones, 75% to 90% seen once. The specimen was blood. These receptors were obtained from a woman aged 25 to 39 in good health.

The V gene is TRBV2, the J gene TRBJ1-6; D may be TRBD1 (6 bases). V lost 7 bases and J lost 5, with 18 bases in between. This CDR3 region has 16 residues. CDR1 is SNHLY and CDR2 is FYNNEI in the germline V gene. For the CDR3, the DNA is TGTGCCAGCATCGGGGGAGGGGGTTTAAATAATTCACCCCTCCACTTT. Its translation is CASIGGGGLNNSPLHF.

The chain couples TRBV14 to TRBJ2-1, with 9 bases lining up with TRBD2. This CDR3 comprises 19 residues. Germline V gene sequence: CDR1 SGHDN, CDR2 FVKESK. The ends lost 0 bases at V and 2 bases at J; junction bases unmatched: 11. The CDR3 protein is CASSQDRIFSGSTYNEQFF. The CDR3 DNA is TGTGCCAGCAGCCAAGATAGGATTTTTAGCGGGAGCACCTACAATGAGCAGTTCTTC.

With regard to this clone: One end of the junction does not line up with germline, which may come from a read error. This chain joins TRBV11-2 and TRBJ2-5; maybe TRBD2 (5 bases). This CDR3 has 13 residues. Germline loops: CDR1 SGHAT, CDR2 FQNNGV. CDR3 in DNA: TGTGCCAACAGCTTGGGCGGGTTAGAGACCCAGTACTTC. It specifies CANSLGGLETQYF. Together with reference TRBV11-2 and TRBJ2-5, the CDR3 gives the full variable domain: EAGVAQSPRYKIIEKRQSVAFWCNPISGHATLYWYQQILGQGPKLLIQFQNNGVVDDSQLPKDRFSAERLKGVDSTLKIQPAKLEDSAVYLCANSLGGLETQYFGPGTRLLVL.

The gene calls are TRBV7-2 and TRBJ2-1; TRBD1 might be the D (6 bases). The V and J ends lost 5 bases and 4 bases respectively, with 15 bases between them. CDR1 and CDR2 from the germline V gene are SGHTA and FQGNSA. The CDR3 totals 15 residues. For the CDR3, the DNA is TGTGCCAGCAGCCATGGACAGCACTCTTACAATGAGCAGTTCTTC. Translated, it gives CASSHGQHSYNEQFF.

The J gene is TRBJ2-2, the V gene TRBV3-1 (or the pseudogene TRBV3-2); possibly TRBD1 for D (6 bases). V gave up 4 bases and J gave up 1 base, with 16 bases separating them. This CDR3 region has 17 residues. CDR1 is LGHDT, CDR2 YNNKEL, per germline (reference sequence). The CDR3 DNA is TGTGCCAGCAGCCGGGGCTCCGGGACAATGAACACCGGGGAGCTGTTTTTT. Encoded protein: CASSRGSGTMNTGELFF.

The gene calls are TRBV12-3 or TRBV12-4 and TRBJ2-7, with TRBD2 as a possible D gene (5 bases). The CDR3 covers 12 residues. The germline V and J ends were trimmed by 4 bases and 5 bases, with 9 bases remaining between them. The CDR3 bases are TGTGCCAGCAGTTGGGGAGTCGACGAGCAGTACTTC. This codes for CASSWGVDEQYF.

The chain uses TRBV6-5 and TRBJ1-2; 10 bases fit TRBD1. Per germline, CDR1 MNHEY and CDR2 SVGAGI. CDR3 length equals 13 residues. The V and J ends lost 6 bases and 5 bases, in that order; junction bases with no gene match: 3. Here the CDR3 reads CASRAGQGYGYTF. The CDR3 bases are TGTGCCAGCAGGGCGGGACAGGGGTATGGCTACACCTTC.

This clone showed up just a few times. CDR3 sequence: CASSLVEGGYGYTF. CDR3 sequence (DNA): TGTGCCAGCAGCTTGGTCGAGGGAGGGTATGGCTACACCTTC. V is TRBV12-1 and J is TRBJ1-2. TRBV12-1 is a pseudogene locus. The CDR3 runs 14 residues.

This clone was seen only once. Other DNA sequences within the sample encode an identical CDR3. The rearrangement links TRBV7-2 to TRBJ2-5; D call uncertain. CDR3 length equals 11 residues. Per the germline V gene, CDR1 is SGHTA and CDR2 is FQGNSA. Trimming pared 4 bases from V and 2 bases from J, leaving 2 bases between. The CDR3 nucleotides read TGTGCCAGCAGCTCGCAAGAGACCCAGTACTTC. Encoded protein: CASSSQETQYF.

This sequence joins TRBV19 and TRBJ1-1, with 12 bases matching TRBD1. The junction had 15 bases not matched to a gene; V was cut back by 5 bases and J by 2 bases. Germline lookup yields CDR1 LNHDA and CDR2 SQIVND (reference sequence). This CDR3 has 19 residues. CDR3 sequence reads: CASSPRGQGAVYGNTEAFF. CDR3 bases: TGTGCCAGTAGTCCCCGGGGACAGGGGGCCGTTTATGGAAACACTGAAGCTTTCTTT.

The chain links TRBV27 to TRBJ2-7; 8 nucleotides line up with TRBD2. The germline V gene has CDR1 MNHEY and CDR2 SMNVEV (reference sequence). With V trimmed by 6 bases and J by 5 bases, 9 bases remained unmatched. CDR3 length equals 14 residues. Here the CDR3 reads CASSGRALRNEQYF. CDR3 sequence (DNA): TGTGCCAGCAGCGGGAGGGCCCTGAGGAACGAGCAGTACTTC.

The CDR3 reads CASSVSSGDSRSYEQYF. The CDR3 DNA reads TGTGCCAGCAGCGTAAGTTCCGGAGACTCCCGCTCCTACGAGCAGTACTTC. V usage is TRBV9 and J usage is TRBJ2-7; D is ambiguous. Trimming removed 1 base from V and 0 bases from J, with 17 bases in between. CDR1 and CDR2 from the germline V gene are SGDLS and YYNGEE. The CDR3 totals 17 residues.

V is TRBV30 and J is TRBJ2-7; 13 bases match TRBD2. The V segment lost 6 bases and the J segment 5 bases; nucleotides outside the gene matches: 13. Germline CDR1 and CDR2: GTSNPN and SVGIG (reference sequence). The CDR3 is made up of 16 amino acids. In DNA, the CDR3 is TGTGCCTGTTTGACCGGGACTAGCGGGGCGGGTAACGAGCAGTACTTC. Amino acid sequence: CACLTGTSGAGNEQYF.

The chain recombines TRBV27 with TRBJ1-6; no clear D gene. Trimming stripped 2 bases from V and 9 bases from J, with 11 bases between. The germline V gene encodes CDR1 MNHEY and CDR2 SMNVEV (reference sequence). The CDR3 is 14 residues long. The CDR3 protein is CASSLGGSGSPLHF. CDR3 bases: TGTGCCAGCAGTTTAGGCGGCTCGGGTTCACCCCTCCACTTT.

The gene calls are TRBV5-1 and TRBJ1-2; 7 bases are a match to TRBD1. Germline CDR1 SGHRS, CDR2 YFSETQ. Germline trimming cut 3 bases from V and 4 bases from J; bases unmatched to any gene: 6. This CDR3 comprises 14 residues. As DNA, the CDR3 is TGCGCCAGCAGCTCCCAGGGGGGGACCTATGGCTACACCTTC. It encodes CASSSQGGTYGYTF.

J is TRBJ2-6 and V is TRBV5-6; D is undetermined. Trimming took off 1 base at V and 0 bases at J, with 8 bases between the two ends. The CDR3 consists of 16 residues. Germline CDR1 SGHDT, CDR2 YYEEEE. For the CDR3, the DNA is TGTGCCAGCAGCTTGAGGTCGACCTCTGGGGCCAACGTCCTGACTTTC. Amino acid sequence: CASSLRSTSGANVLTF.

The V and J genes are TRBV3-1 (or the pseudogene TRBV3-2) and TRBJ2-7; 14 bases are shared with TRBD2. Losses at the gene ends were 4 bases for V and 0 bases for J; bases not matched to a gene: 8. The CDR3 extends over 18 amino acids. Germline CDR1 and CDR2: LGHDT and YNNKEL (reference sequence). Written as DNA, the CDR3 is TGTGCCAGCAGCCTTACCGGGACTAGCGGGGGTTACTCCTACGAGCAGTACTTC. Its protein product is CASSLTGTSGGYSYEQYF.

About this clone itself: Distinct nucleotide sequences in the sample also encode this CDR3. J is TRBJ2-7 and V is TRBV30, with D unresolved. With 1 base removed from V and 5 bases from J, the gap between germline ends came to 6 bases. Looked up from germline, CDR1 is GTSNPN and CDR2 is SVGIG (reference sequence). The CDR3 length is 11 residues. The CDR3 sequence: CAWSGRDEQYF. The CDR3, as DNA: TGTGCCTGGAGTGGTAGAGACGAGCAGTACTTC.

The chain carries TRBV18 and TRBJ1-5; no clear D. The CDR3 is made up of 16 amino acids. Germline V gene data show CDR1 as KGHSH and CDR2 as LQKENI. The V end was cut by 3 bases, the J end by 1 base, with 13 bases between. CDR3 loop: CASSPDYSASNQPQHF. The CDR3 DNA sequence: TGTGCCAGCTCACCCGACTACTCCGCAAGCAATCAGCCCCAGCATTTT.

The rearrangement joins TRBV6-5 to TRBJ2-7; the D gene is possibly TRBD1 (5 bases). The CDR3 has 15 amino acids. The V gene lost 1 base and the J gene lost 5 bases, with 15 bases spanning the gap. Germline V CDR1 and CDR2: MNHEY, SVGAGI. The CDR3 here is CASSYFPGISNEQYF. For the CDR3, the DNA is TGTGCCAGCAGTTACTTCCCAGGGATTTCTAACGAGCAGTACTTC.

Only one count was recorded for this clone. V and J are TRBV6-5 and TRBJ2-7; 7 positions match TRBD1. V lost 4 bases and J lost 4; bases outside the gene matches: 4. The CDR3 has 13 amino acids. Germline V lookup: CDR1 MNHEY, CDR2 SVGAGI. CDR3 sequence: CASSSSGGYEQYF. CDR3 DNA sequence: TGTGCCAGCAGTTCCTCAGGGGGTTACGAGCAGTACTTC.

In DNA form, the CDR3 reads TGCAGTGCCCACTCGGTATATGGCTACACCTTC. It codes for CSAHSVYGYTF. This rearrangement joins TRBV20-1 to TRBJ1-2; D unresolved. Germline CDR1 is DFQATT and CDR2 is SNEGSKA (reference sequence). CDR3 size: 11 residues. The V and J ends lost 6 bases and 5 bases respectively, with 10 bases between them.

As to this clone: The identical CDR3 is also encoded by other nucleotide sequences in the sample. V is TRBV27 and J is TRBJ1-2, with 8 nucleotides matching TRBD1. With 5 bases clipped from V and 5 bases from J, the junction kept 1 base outside the gene matches. The CDR3 spans 12 residues. Germline CDR1 and CDR2: MNHEY and SMNVEV (reference sequence). The CDR3 is CASSRQGYGYTF. CDR3 nucleotide sequence: TGTGCCAGCAGTCGACAGGGGTATGGCTACACCTTC.

This chain uses TRBV6-4 with TRBJ2-3; D gene uncertain. The ends were cut back, 3 bases at V and 0 bases at J, with 10 bases in the middle. The CDR3 consists of 15 residues. CDR1 MRHNA and CDR2 SNTAGT come from the germline V gene. CDR3 nucleotides: TGTGCCAGCAGTGATTTAGGTCGGAGCACAGATACGCAGTATTTT. Amino acids: CASSDLGRSTDTQYF.

The chain employs TRBV3-1 (or the pseudogene TRBV3-2) and TRBJ2-2; 7 nucleotides line up with TRBD2. CDR3 length: 16 amino acids. J lost 1 base, V lost 4 bases, and 6 bases had no gene match. Germline assignment: CDR1 LGHDT and CDR2 YNNKEL (reference sequence). The CDR3 DNA is TGTGCCAGCAGCCCCCTTCGCGGGGGGAACACCGGGGAGCTGTTTTTT. Encoded protein: CASSPLRGGNTGELFF.

The chain is built from TRBV27 and TRBJ1-1; D perhaps matches TRBD1 (6 bases). The CDR3 totals 16 residues. With 5 bases removed from V and 5 bases from J, the gap between germline ends came to 21 bases. In germline, CDR1 is MNHEY, CDR2 SMNVEV (reference sequence). Here the CDR3 reads CASSPHTDRLKTEAFF. The CDR3 DNA sequence: TGTGCCAGCAGTCCTCATACCGACAGGCTTAAAACTGAAGCTTTCTTT.

This clone has only a few counts. In DNA form, the CDR3 reads TGTGCCAGTAGTATCGAGTGGGGCGGTGTTTTTCAGCCCCAGCATTTT. It specifies CASSIEWGGVFQPQHF. This chain joins TRBV19 and TRBJ1-5; weak D call: TRBD1 (5 bases). CDR1 is LNHDA, CDR2 SQIVND, per germline (reference sequence). V was trimmed by 3 bases and J by 6 bases, leaving 18 bases between them. The CDR3 has 16 residues.

This chain uses TRBV19 with TRBJ2-5; D tentatively fits TRBD1 or TRBD2 (5 bases each). This CDR3 spans 13 amino acids. Trimming removed 6 bases from V and 4 bases from J, with 12 bases in between. Germline CDR1 and CDR2: LNHDA and SQIVND (reference sequence). The CDR3 nucleotides read TGTGCCAGTAGCCCGGGACCCGGAGAGACCCAGTACTTC. It codes for CASSPGPGETQYF.

The V gene is TRBV6-6, the J gene TRBJ2-7, with TRBD1 as a possible D gene (6 bases). This CDR3 has 11 residues. Germline V gives CDR1 MNHNY, CDR2 SVGAGI (reference sequence). V lost 8 bases and J lost 9, with 14 bases in between. The CDR3 coding sequence is TGTGCCAGCGGAACAGGGCCCGGGCAGTACTTC. Protein: CASGTGPGQYF.

The chain joins TRBV5-1 to TRBJ2-1; D possibly corresponds to TRBD2 (5 bases). Germline CDR1 reads SGHRS; CDR2 reads YFSETQ. Trimming took off 0 bases at V and 2 bases at J, with 15 bases between the two ends. The CDR3 is 17 residues long. CDR3 residues: CASSLDLGAIPYNEQFF. The DNA for the CDR3 is TGCGCCAGCAGCTTGGACCTGGGAGCGATTCCCTACAATGAGCAGTTCTTC.

This CDR3 is CASSLGPDSTDTQYF. Here the CDR3 DNA reads TGTGCCAGCAGCTTAGGTCCGGATAGCACAGATACGCAGTATTTT. The V gene is TRBV7-9, the J gene TRBJ2-3; D is ambiguous. CDR3 length: 15 residues. Trimming pared 1 base from V and 0 bases from J, leaving 8 bases between. CDR1 SEHNR and CDR2 FQNEAQ come from the germline V gene (reference sequence).